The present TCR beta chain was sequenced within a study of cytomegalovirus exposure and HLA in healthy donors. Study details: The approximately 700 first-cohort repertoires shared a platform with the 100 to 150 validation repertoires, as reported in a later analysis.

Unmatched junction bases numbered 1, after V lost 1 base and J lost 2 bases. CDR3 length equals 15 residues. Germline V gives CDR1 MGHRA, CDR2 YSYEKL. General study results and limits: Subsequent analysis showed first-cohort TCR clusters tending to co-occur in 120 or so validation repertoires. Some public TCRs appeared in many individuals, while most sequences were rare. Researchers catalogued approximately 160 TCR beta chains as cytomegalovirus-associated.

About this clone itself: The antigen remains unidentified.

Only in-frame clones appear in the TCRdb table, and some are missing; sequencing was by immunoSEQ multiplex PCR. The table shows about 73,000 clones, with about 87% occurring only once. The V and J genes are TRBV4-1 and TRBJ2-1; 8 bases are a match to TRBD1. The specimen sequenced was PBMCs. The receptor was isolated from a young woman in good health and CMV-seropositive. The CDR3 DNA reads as TGCGCCAGCAGCCAAGGACAGGGGCCCTACAATGAGCAGTTCTTC. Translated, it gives CASSQGQGPYNEQFF.